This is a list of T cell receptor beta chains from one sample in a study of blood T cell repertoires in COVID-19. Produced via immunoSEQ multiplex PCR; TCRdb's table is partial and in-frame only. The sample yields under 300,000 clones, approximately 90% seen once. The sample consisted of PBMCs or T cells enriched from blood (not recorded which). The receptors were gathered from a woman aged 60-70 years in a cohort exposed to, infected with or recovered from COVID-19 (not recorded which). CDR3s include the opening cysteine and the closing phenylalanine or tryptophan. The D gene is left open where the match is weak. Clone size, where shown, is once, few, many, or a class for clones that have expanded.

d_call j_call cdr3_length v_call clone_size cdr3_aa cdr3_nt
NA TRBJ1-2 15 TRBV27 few CASSLVQSANYGYTF TGTGCCAGCAGTTTAGTTCAGTCCGCTAACTATGGCTACACCTTC
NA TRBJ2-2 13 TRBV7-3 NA CASSLFRAGELFF TGTGCCAGCAGCTTATTCAGGGCCGGGGAGCTGTTTTTT
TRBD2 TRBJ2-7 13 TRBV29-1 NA CSVQTSGTYEQYF TGCAGCGTGCAGACTAGCGGGACATACGAGCAGTACTTC
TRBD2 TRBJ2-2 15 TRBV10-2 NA CASSLAGEGTGELFF TGCGCCAGCAGTCTAGCGGGAGAGGGCACCGGGGAGCTGTTTTTT
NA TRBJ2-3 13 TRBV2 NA CASKRTGADTQYF TGTGCCAGCAAGAGGACGGGGGCAGATACGCAGTATTTT
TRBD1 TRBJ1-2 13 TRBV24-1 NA CATSDPDRDGYTF TGTGCCACCAGTGACCCCGACAGGGACGGCTACACCTTC
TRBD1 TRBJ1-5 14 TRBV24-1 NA CATSATGDNQPQHF TGTGCCACCAGTGCGACAGGGGATAATCAGCCCCAGCATTTT
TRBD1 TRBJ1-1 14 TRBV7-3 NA CASSLNVQGAQAFF TGTGCCAGCAGCTTAAACGTCCAGGGGGCGCAAGCTTTCTTT
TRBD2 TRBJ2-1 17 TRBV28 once CASSLIGLAGGVDEQFF TGTGCCAGCAGCTTAATAGGACTAGCGGGAGGAGTTGATGAGCAGTTCTTC
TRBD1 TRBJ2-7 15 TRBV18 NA CASSPQGTGYYEQYF TGTGCCAGCTCACCCCAGGGGACAGGGTACTACGAGCAGTACTTC
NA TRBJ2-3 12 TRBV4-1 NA CASSPPPGTQYF TGCGCCAGCAGCCCCCCTCCAGGGACGCAGTATTTT
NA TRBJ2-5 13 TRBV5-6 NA CASSLMRQETQYF TGTGCCAGCAGCTTGATGCGTCAAGAGACCCAGTACTTC
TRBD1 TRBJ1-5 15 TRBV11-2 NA CASSLGVRGHQPQHF TGTGCCAGCAGCCTGGGGGTCAGGGGGCATCAGCCCCAGCATTTT
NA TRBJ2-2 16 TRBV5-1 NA CASSLEGLRNTGELFF TGCGCCAGCAGCTTGGAGGGGCTTAGAAACACCGGGGAGCTGTTTTTT
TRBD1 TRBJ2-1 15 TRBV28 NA CASSFQDRSSNEQFF TGTGCCAGCAGTTTCCAGGACAGGTCAAGCAATGAGCAGTTCTTC
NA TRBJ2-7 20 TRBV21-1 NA CASSFPITGTGGVWAYEQYF TGTGCCAGCAGCTTCCCGATCACCGGGACAGGGGGGGTATGGGCCTACGAGCAGTACTTC
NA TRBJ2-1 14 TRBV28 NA CASSFPDSYNEQFF TGTGCCAGCAGTTTCCCCGACAGTTACAATGAGCAGTTCTTC
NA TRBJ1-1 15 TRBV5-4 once CASSLDRGWNTEAFF TGTGCCAGCAGCTTGGATCGGGGGTGGAACACTGAAGCTTTCTTT
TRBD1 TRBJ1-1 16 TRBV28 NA CASSPPGQGPNTEAFF TGTGCCAGCAGTCCCCCTGGACAGGGGCCGAACACTGAAGCTTTCTTT
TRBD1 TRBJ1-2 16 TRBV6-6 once CASTRSRDRANYGYTF TGTGCCAGCACTCGATCACGGGACAGGGCTAACTATGGCTACACCTTC
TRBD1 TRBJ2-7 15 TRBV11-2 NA CASSARQGVAYEQYF TGTGCCAGCAGCGCCAGACAGGGTGTCGCCTACGAGCAGTACTTC
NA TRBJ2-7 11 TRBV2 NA CASSPAYEQYF TGTGCCAGCAGTCCCGCCTACGAGCAGTACTTC
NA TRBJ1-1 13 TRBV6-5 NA CASTNEATTEAFF TGTGCCAGCACCAACGAGGCGACCACTGAAGCTTTCTTT
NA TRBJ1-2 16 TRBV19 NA CASSMDVRGTNYGYTF TGTGCCAGTAGTATGGATGTAAGGGGAACTAACTATGGCTACACCTTC
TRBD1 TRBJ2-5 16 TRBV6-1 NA CASSEASGTGQETQYF TGTGCCAGCAGTGAAGCGTCAGGGACAGGGCAAGAGACCCAGTACTTC